This T cell receptor (beta chain) was documented in a study of long-term antiretroviral therapy in people with HIV. This clone was seen just once. No antigen is known for it. Survey level was the resolution at which the v3.0 immunoSEQ assay ran. Only in-frame clones appear in the TCRdb table, and some are missing; sequencing was by immunoSEQ multiplex PCR. The sample gives around 30,000 clones, roughly 96% of which show up once; around 7.4% is in the top ten. The CDR3 is 16 residues long. Looked up from germline, CDR1 is SNHLY and CDR2 is FYNNEI. The ends lost 6 bases at V and 4 bases at J; junction bases unmatched: 9. Participants who had HIV were, without exception, treated in the United States. Specimens held about 0.9-10 million cryopreserved PBMC prior to DNA extraction. Broader study findings: Absence of data on ART adherence, viral resistance or therapy changes was noted. An increase in diversity followed ART, yet levels stayed below transplant donor controls.

Sequences were derived from unsorted PBMCs, sampled 5.3 years after starting antiretroviral therapy. The TCR originated in a man aged 25-45 years with HIV. The chain couples TRBV2 to TRBJ2-5; 12 bases are a match to TRBD2. DNA of the CDR3: TGTGCCAGCAGCCCAACAACTAGCGGGGGGCGAGAGACCCAGTACTTC. Its translation is CASSPTTSGGRETQYF.